A selection of T cell receptor beta chains follows, all from one sample in a study of blood T cell repertoires in COVID-19. The assay was immunoSEQ multiplex PCR, and TCRdb's table has in-frame clones only and misses some. The repertoire holds some 90,000 clones, 80% seen once, with 9% to 12% in the top ten. Material: peripheral blood. All receptors come from a woman aged 70 to 79 with acute or convalescent COVID-19. The CDR3 runs from the conserved cysteine through the conserved F or W. A D gene is named only where the DNA matches it firmly. Clone size is shown for a subset of rows, as once, few, many or a class of expanded clone.

NA	TRBD1	TRBV7-8	TRBJ1-2	CASSPLERPGGLGGYTF	TGTGCCAGCAGCCCCTTAGAGCGGCCAGGGGGTCTAGGTGGCTACACCTTC
NA	NA	TRBV5-1	TRBJ1-6	CASSLVGQSNSPLHF	TGCGCCAGCAGCTTGGTCGGACAGTCAAATTCACCCCTCCACTTT
NA	TRBD1	TRBV7-3	TRBJ2-2	CASSIGTGNTGELFF	TGTGCCAGCAGCATCGGGACAGGGAACACCGGGGAGCTGTTTTTT
NA	TRBD2	TRBV7-3	TRBJ2-2	CASSLIASGAANTGELFF	TGTGCCAGCAGCTTAATCGCTAGCGGGGCGGCGAACACCGGGGAGCTGTTTTTT
NA	NA	TRBV7-8	TRBJ2-7	CASSLLAVSYEQYF	TGTGCCAGCAGCTTACTCGCAGTTTCCTACGAGCAGTACTTC
NA	TRBD1	TRBV30	TRBJ1-1	CAWSVTGGTEAFF	TGTGCCTGGAGTGTAACAGGGGGGACTGAAGCTTTCTTT
NA	NA	TRBV19	TRBJ1-4	CASSRAQDRNEKLFF	TGTGCCAGTAGTAGGGCACAGGACCGTAATGAAAAACTGTTTTTT
NA	TRBD1	TRBV4-2	TRBJ2-7	CASSLERTGLHEQYF	TGTGCCAGCAGCCTTGAACGGACAGGGTTACACGAGCAGTACTTC
once	NA	TRBV6-5	TRBJ2-3	CASSYSFQTDTQYF	TGTGCCAGCAGTTACTCGTTTCAGACAGATACGCAGTATTTT
few	TRBD1	TRBV6-1	TRBJ1-1	CASSDRQGTEAFF	TGTGCCAGCAGTGATAGACAGGGGACTGAAGCTTTCTTT
NA	TRBD2	TRBV10-2	TRBJ2-1	CASSPYRLAGSFSYNEQFF	TGCGCCAGCAGTCCTTATCGACTAGCGGGGTCCTTCTCCTACAATGAGCAGTTCTTC
NA	NA	TRBV4-3	TRBJ2-7	CASSQDRGRGSEQYF	TGCGCCAGCAGCCAAGATAGGGGCAGGGGATCCGAGCAGTACTTC
NA	NA	TRBV7-6	TRBJ2-7	CASSLYGEQYF	TGTGCCAGCAGCTTATACGGCGAGCAGTACTTC
few	TRBD1	TRBV2	TRBJ2-1	CASSVSGAGGHEQFF	TGTGCCAGCAGCGTCAGCGGAGCAGGGGGACATGAGCAGTTCTTC
once	TRBD1	TRBV4-3	TRBJ2-7	CASSQEWGTAQYEQYF	TGCGCCAGCAGCCAAGAGTGGGGGACAGCGCAATACGAGCAGTACTTC
NA	NA	TRBV2	TRBJ1-2	CASSEGQTALYGYTF	TGTGCCAGCAGTGAAGGGCAGACTGCACTTTATGGCTACACCTTC
NA	NA	TRBV30	TRBJ1-2	CAWSSTGSNYGYTF	TGTGCCTGGAGTAGCACAGGGTCTAACTATGGCTACACCTTC
NA	TRBD1	TRBV19	TRBJ1-1	CASSIEGANTEAFF	TGTGCCAGTAGTATCGAGGGGGCGAACACTGAAGCTTTCTTT
NA	NA	TRBV7-9	TRBJ1-1	CASSLVGRNTEAFF	TGTGCCAGCAGCTTAGTGGGCCGGAACACTGAAGCTTTCTTT
NA	TRBD2	TRBV25-1	TRBJ2-2	CASSIAGGRAGELFF	TGTGCCAGCTCGATAGCGGGGGGCAGGGCCGGGGAGCTGTTTTTT
NA	TRBD2	TRBV6-5	TRBJ2-5	CASSPAGGKETQYF	TGTGCCAGCAGCCCCGCGGGGGGTAAAGAGACCCAGTACTTC
NA	TRBD1	TRBV6-1	TRBJ1-5	CASSERGWGQVINQPQHF	TGTGCCAGCAGTGAACGGGGATGGGGACAGGTGATTAATCAGCCCCAGCATTTT
NA	TRBD1	TRBV19	TRBJ2-3	CASRTGQGAPGTDTQYF	TGTGCCAGTAGAACAGGACAGGGGGCGCCCGGCACAGATACGCAGTATTTT
once	TRBD1	TRBV28	TRBJ2-7	CASSPRRDRGPSYEQYF	TGTGCCAGCAGCCCCCGCCGGGACAGGGGGCCCTCCTACGAGCAGTACTTC
NA	NA	TRBV7-9	TRBJ1-1	CASNLLGGNTEAFF	TGTGCCAGCAACCTATTAGGGGGGAACACTGAAGCTTTCTTT
NA	NA	TRBV28	TRBJ1-1	CASSFSRTLTEAFF	TGTGCCAGCAGTTTCTCGAGGACATTAACTGAAGCTTTCTTT
NA	NA	TRBV4-1	TRBJ2-1	CASSPQEAEIYNEQFF	TGCGCCAGCAGCCCCCAGGAAGCGGAGATTTACAATGAGCAGTTCTTC
few	NA	TRBV12-3/TRBV12-4	TRBJ1-1	CASSYAGRTEAFF	TGTGCCAGCAGTTACGCGGGACGGACGGAGGCTTTCTTT
few	NA	TRBV9	TRBJ2-2	CASSVQGAGTGELFF	TGTGCCAGCAGCGTACAAGGCGCGGGCACCGGGGAGCTGTTTTTT
NA	TRBD1	TRBV3-1/TRBV3-2	TRBJ1-2	CASSHLDRGPRGYTF	TGTGCCAGCAGCCACCTGGACAGGGGGCCTCGTGGCTACACCTTC
once	TRBD2	TRBV5-1	TRBJ2-5	CASSLGEPGLARETQYF	TGCGCCAGCAGCTTGGGGGAACCGGGACTAGCGCGGGAGACCCAGTACTTC
NA	TRBD1	TRBV7-8	TRBJ1-1	CASTSPGQGATFF	TGTGCCAGCACGTCGCCGGGACAGGGTGCGACTTTCTTT
NA	NA	TRBV7-3	TRBJ1-6	CASRDTEGSPLHF	TGTGCCAGCCGGGACACAGAGGGGTCACCCCTCCACTTT
NA	TRBD1	TRBV19	TRBJ1-1	CASSILGTGNTEAFF	TGTGCCAGTAGTATACTGGGGACAGGGAACACTGAAGCTTTCTTT
NA	NA	TRBV21-1	TRBJ1-5	CASSIQGKSNQPQHF	TGTGCCAGCAGCATCCAGGGGAAAAGCAATCAGCCCCAGCATTTT
NA	NA	TRBV28	TRBJ1-2	CASSSGVGGYTF	TGTGCCAGCAGTTCAGGGGTTGGCGGCTACACCTTC
NA	TRBD1	TRBV19	TRBJ1-1	CASSRDRGYAEAFF	TGTGCCAGTAGCCGGGACAGGGGCTACGCTGAAGCTTTCTTT